This is a list of T cell receptor beta chains from one sample in a study of blood T cell repertoires in COVID-19. TCRdb keeps only in-frame clones here, not all; method: immunoSEQ multiplex PCR. The sample has about 120,000 clones, approximately 86% seen once. Sequencing was done on a sample of peripheral blood. These receptors were taken from a human donor in a cohort sampled during active COVID-19. CDR3s include the opening cysteine and the closing phenylalanine or tryptophan. Each record gives: D gene, clone size, J gene, V gene, CDR3 protein, CDR3 DNA. The D gene is left open where the match is weak. The size of a clone is reported for some rows only, either as once, few or many, or as a class for expanded clones.

TRBD1 | NA | TRBJ2-5 | TRBV5-4 | CASSSGTGGWETQYF | TGTGCCAGCAGCTCCGGGACAGGGGGCTGGGAGACCCAGTACTTC
NA | NA | TRBJ2-7 | TRBV4-1 | CASSQDLQGAYEQYF | TGCGCCAGCAGCCAAGATTTACAGGGCGCCTACGAGCAGTACTTC
NA | once | TRBJ1-2 | TRBV6-1 | CASSEDGGGNYGYTF | TGTGCCAGCAGTGAAGATGGAGGCGGGAACTATGGCTACACCTTC
NA | NA | TRBJ2-5 | TRBV19 | CASSPRTDIGETQYF | TGTGCCAGTAGTCCCCGGACAGACATAGGGGAGACCCAGTACTTC
TRBD2 | NA | TRBJ2-7 | TRBV7-8 | CASSLGGTTSYEQYF | TGTGCCAGCAGCTTAGGTGGGACTACCTCCTACGAGCAGTACTTC
NA | NA | TRBJ2-1 | TRBV5-1 | CASKPSGGHEQFF | TGCGCCAGCAAACCGTCTGGGGGCCATGAGCAGTTCTTC
TRBD2 | NA | TRBJ2-1 | TRBV2 | CASSHPHSGSSHNEQFF | TGTGCCAGCAGCCATCCCCATAGCGGGTCCTCTCACAATGAGCAGTTCTTC
TRBD2 | NA | TRBJ2-1 | TRBV7-9 | CASSSGLAHNEQFF | TGTGCCAGCAGCTCAGGACTAGCGCACAATGAGCAGTTCTTC
NA | NA | TRBJ2-1 | TRBV19 | CASTQMAAVSSYNEQFF | TGTGCCAGTACCCAAATGGCGGCGGTTAGCTCCTACAATGAGCAGTTCTTC
NA | NA | TRBJ1-3 | TRBV28 | CASSLTGEENTIYF | TGTGCCAGCAGTTTAACGGGGGAAGAAAACACCATATATTTT
TRBD2 | few | TRBJ2-5 | TRBV18 | CASSNGLAGAGETQYF | TGTGCCAGCTCAAACGGACTAGCGGGAGCTGGTGAGACCCAGTACTTC
NA | NA | TRBJ2-7 | TRBV25-1 | CASSPQAISSYEQYF | TGTGCCAGCAGTCCCCAGGCGATTTCATCCTACGAGCAGTACTTC
NA | NA | TRBJ1-1 | TRBV5-1 | CASSPWAGNTEAFF | TGCGCCAGCAGCCCTTGGGCAGGTAACACTGAAGCTTTCTTT
TRBD1 | NA | TRBJ1-1 | TRBV11-3 | CASSPQGAGTEAFF | TGTGCCAGCAGCCCGCAGGGGGCCGGCACTGAAGCTTTCTTT
TRBD2 | once | TRBJ2-7 | TRBV5-6 | CASSLTSGGYEQYF | TGTGCCAGCAGCTTGACTAGCGGGGGGTACGAGCAGTACTTC
NA | NA | TRBJ1-1 | TRBV13 | CASSRSGIGYTEAFF | TGTGCCAGCAGCCGGTCGGGTATCGGGTACACTGAAGCTTTCTTT
NA | NA | TRBJ2-7 | TRBV7-6 | CASSRQGSYEQYF | TGTGCCAGCAGCCGTCAGGGCTCCTACGAGCAGTACTTC
TRBD2 | NA | TRBJ2-2 | TRBV7-9 | CASSTGLAGAYTGELFF | TGTGCCAGCAGCACAGGACTAGCGGGAGCTTACACCGGGGAGCTGTTTTTT
NA | once | TRBJ1-2 | TRBV7-9 | CASSPGQGIYGYTF | TGTGCCAGCAGCCCCGGGCAGGGAATCTATGGCTACACCTTC
TRBD1 | few | TRBJ2-7 | TRBV5-8 | CASSSGQGYYEQYF | TGTGCCAGCAGCTCCGGACAGGGATACTACGAGCAGTACTTC
NA | once | TRBJ2-7 | TRBV3-1/TRBV3-2 | CASSRQDYEQYF | TGTGCCAGCAGCCGACAGGACTACGAGCAGTACTTC
TRBD1 | NA | TRBJ1-1 | TRBV25-1 | CASRDRGILEAFF | TGTGCCAGCAGGGACAGGGGTATTCTTGAAGCTTTCTTT
NA | NA | TRBJ2-4 | TRBV3-1/TRBV3-2 | CASSQVVAPQRPNIQYF | TGTGCCAGCAGCCAAGTCGTCGCCCCCCAGAGGCCAAACATTCAGTACTTC
NA | NA | TRBJ2-1 | TRBV11-3 | CASSLAPVGNEQFF | TGTGCCAGCAGCTTAGCCCCGGTCGGGAATGAGCAGTTCTTC
NA | few | TRBJ1-1 | TRBV7-6 | CASSLIVAGSPNTEAFF | TGTGCCAGCAGCTTAATTGTGGCAGGGTCCCCGAACACTGAAGCTTTCTTT
NA | NA | TRBJ2-7 | TRBV6-2/TRBV6-3 | CASSLGGSYEQYF | TGTGCCAGCAGTTTGGGGGGTTCCTACGAGCAGTACTTC
NA | NA | TRBJ2-5 | TRBV2 | CASSPAGIRETQYF | TGTGCCAGCAGCCCAGCAGGGATAAGAGAGACCCAGTACTTC
NA | NA | TRBJ2-1 | TRBV19 | CASSTYNEQFF | TGTGCCAGTAGTACTTACAATGAGCAGTTCTTC
NA | NA | TRBJ2-7 | TRBV10-2 | CATGYEQYF | TGCGCCACCGGCTACGAGCAGTACTTC
NA | NA | TRBJ1-1 | TRBV20-1 | CGADSSTEAFF | TGCGGGGCGGACAGTAGCACTGAAGCTTTCTTT
TRBD2 | once | TRBJ2-1 | TRBV18 | CASSPQSGGYNEQFF | TGTGCCAGCTCACCCCAGAGCGGGGGCTACAATGAGCAGTTCTTC
TRBD2 | NA | TRBJ2-7 | TRBV19 | CASSTSGYEQYF | TGTGCCAGTAGTACTAGCGGATACGAGCAGTACTTC
NA | NA | TRBJ1-1 | TRBV13 | CASSLRGARHPNTEAFF | TGTGCCAGCAGCTTAAGGGGTGCGCGGCACCCGAACACTGAAGCTTTCTTT
TRBD2 | NA | TRBJ2-5 | TRBV10-1 | CASSESYGGEETQYF | TGCGCCAGCAGTGAGTCGTATGGGGGGGAAGAGACCCAGTACTTC
NA | NA | TRBJ2-2 | TRBV6-1 | CASSPRGSGTGELFF | TGTGCCAGCAGTCCTCGGGGTAGCGGCACCGGGGAGCTGTTTTTT
TRBD1 | NA | TRBJ1-5 | TRBV6-1 | CASSEERTGANQPQHF | TGTGCCAGCAGTGAAGAACGGACAGGGGCTAATCAGCCCCAGCATTTT
NA | once | TRBJ1-2 | TRBV19 | CASSIGRGGDWDGNYGYTF | TGTGCCAGTAGTATAGGCCGGGGTGGTGACTGGGATGGCAACTATGGCTACACCTTC
NA | few | TRBJ2-2 | TRBV6-1 | CASSEARTGELFF | TGTGCCAGCAGTGAAGCGCGGACCGGGGAGCTGTTTTTT
TRBD1 | NA | TRBJ2-5 | TRBV6-5 | CASSSDRGWETQYF | TGTGCCAGCAGTTCCGACAGGGGCTGGGAGACCCAGTACTTC
TRBD1 | NA | TRBJ1-5 | TRBV3-1/TRBV3-2 | CASSRQGARQPQHF | TGTGCCAGCAGCCGCCAGGGGGCACGTCAGCCCCAGCATTTT
NA | NA | TRBJ2-7 | TRBV5-1 | CASSLAVTGDHEQYF | TGCGCCAGCAGCTTGGCCGTAACAGGTGACCACGAGCAGTACTTC
NA | once | TRBJ2-7 | TRBV5-8 | CASRQVHYEQYF | TGTGCCAGCAGACAGGTTCACTACGAGCAGTACTTC
TRBD2 | NA | TRBJ2-1 | TRBV7-2 | CASRRTSGTYNEQFF | TGTGCCAGCAGAAGGACTAGCGGGACCTACAATGAGCAGTTCTTC
TRBD1 | NA | TRBJ2-2 | TRBV2 | CASSNRGAGNTGELFF | TGTGCCAGCAGTAACAGGGGCGCAGGGAACACCGGGGAGCTGTTTTTT
NA | NA | TRBJ2-3 | TRBV10-3 | CAISFRGEDYTDTQYF | TGTGCCATCAGCTTCAGGGGGGAGGATTACACAGATACGCAGTATTTT